The sequence of this T cell receptor (beta chain) was determined in a study of control samples from healthy donors and cancer patients. This clone occurred once. V lost 8 bases and J lost 8, with 13 bases in between. The CDR3 has 13 amino acids. Per germline, CDR1 SGHAT and CDR2 FQNNGV. The data were produced by immunoSEQ multiplex PCR, yet TCRdb's version contains in-frame clones alone and is incomplete. The data show roughly 130,000 clones, around 94% seen once. The rearrangement joins TRBV11-2 to TRBJ1-6; D possibly corresponds to TRBD1 (5 bases). The TCR was taken from a man in his sixties with colorectal cancer. Sequenced input: PBMCs. DNA of the CDR3: TGTGCCAGCCAGGGCCTTGGGGATTCACCCCTCCACTTT. This gives the protein CASQGLGDSPLHF.